One and the same sample provided the 29 T cell receptor beta chains below, sequenced in a study of regulatory T cells in long-lasting Graves disease. Libraries of TCR beta came from iRepertoire HTBI primers plus Arm-PCR of CDR3 regions. TCRdb itself ran the multiplex PCR reads through MiXCR, one entry per CDR3 protein. In the table there are just over 600,000 distinct CDR3 sequences, 15% to 20% of which are singletons. Time point indicated: newly diagnosed GD, antithyroid drugs for less than 3 months. PBMCs were the source of the RNA used for TCR sequencing. Separately, the same data were catalogued under a study of T cells in Graves' hyperthyroidism and ophthalmopathy.

This specimen was peripheral blood mononuclear cells (PBMCs), taken at new diagnosis, from a patient treated with antithyroid drugs. The receptors originated from a young woman with Graves disease.

This clonotype showed up many times. CDR3 residues: CASSQEESRRAFF. Here the CDR3 DNA reads TGTGCCAGCAGCCAGGAGGAATCTCGCCGGGCTTTCTTT. The V gene is TRBV3-1, the J gene TRBJ1-1, with unresolved D. This CDR3 has 13 amino acids. Trimming shortened V by 3 bases and J by 11 bases, and 16 bases separated the two germline ends. Germline V gives CDR1 LGHDT, CDR2 YNNKEL (reference sequence).

This clonotype was observed a few times. This chain links TRBV6-2 or TRBV6-3 with TRBJ1-5; 8 bases match TRBD1. The CDR3 is 17 residues long. Losses at the gene ends were 8 bases for V and 6 bases for J; bases not matched to a gene: 18. The germline CDR1 and CDR2 sequences are MNHEY and SVGEGT. CDR3 sequence reads: CASAEPWTGIFRQPQHF. The DNA of the CDR3 is TGTGCCAGCGCTGAGCCGTGGACAGGGATTTTTCGTCAGCCCCAGCATTTT.

The sample holds a few counts of this clonotype. J is TRBJ1-5 and V is TRBV30; D unresolved. Germline CDR1 and CDR2: GTSNPN and SVGIG (reference sequence). Trimming took off 3 bases at V and 4 bases at J, with 7 bases between the two ends. The CDR3 spans 12 residues. The chain's CDR3 is CAWRGLNQPQHF. As DNA, the CDR3 is TGTGCCTGGAGGGGTCTGAATCAGCCCCAGCATTTT.

The chain is built from TRBV19 and TRBJ2-1; the D gene is possibly TRBD2 (7 bases). Trimming cost V 1 base and J 8 bases, with 21 bases left between them. Per the germline V gene, CDR1 is LNHDA and CDR2 is SQIVND (reference sequence). CDR3 length: 17 amino acids. The CDR3 nucleotides are TGTGCCAGTAGTATAGTAGGGGGGGCGAGGATTTTCCATGAGCAGTTCTTC. This codes for CASSIVGGARIFHEQFF.

This clonotype was seen only a few times. The J gene is TRBJ2-7, the V gene TRBV7-8; D not resolved. CDR3 length: 15 amino acids. V lost 5 bases, J lost 2 bases, and 16 bases lay in between. From germline, CDR1 is SGHVS and CDR2 FQNEAQ. The CDR3 sequence: CASSPDSYLTYEQYF. The CDR3, as DNA: TGTGCCAGCAGCCCCGACTCCTACTTAACCTACGAGCAGTACTTC.

The chain combines TRBV3-1 with TRBJ2-7; 7 bases agree with TRBD1. This CDR3 region has 15 residues. Germline-derived CDR1 and CDR2 are LGHDT and YNNKEL (reference sequence). The junction had 6 bases not matched to a gene; V was cut back by 2 bases and J by 2 bases. The CDR3 coding sequence is TGTGCCAGCAGCCAAAGGGGCAGGGGGACCTACGAGCAGTACTTC. Amino acid sequence: CASSQRGRGTYEQYF.

This clonotype has a count of ten or more. The genes are TRBV27 and TRBJ2-7, with 9 bases identical to TRBD1. V lost 6 bases, J lost 9 bases, and 12 bases stayed unmatched. Per germline, CDR1 MNHEY and CDR2 SMNVEV (reference sequence). This CDR3 has 14 residues. CDR3 region: CASRPGTGSSGQYF. As DNA, the CDR3 is TGTGCCAGCAGACCCGGGACAGGGAGCAGCGGGCAGTACTTC.

The gene calls are TRBV5-1 and TRBJ2-1; D not resolved. This CDR3 has 15 amino acids. The V gene's germline CDR1 is SGHRS and CDR2 YFSETQ. Deletions cut 4 bases from V and 5 bases from J, with 16 bases between. CDR3 coding DNA: TGCGCCAGCAGCCAAACTCAAAGGAAAAACAATGAGCAGTTCTTC. Amino acid sequence: CASSQTQRKNNEQFF. The variable domain in full, completed from reference TRBV5-1 and TRBJ2-1, reads KAGVTQTPRYLIKTRGQQVTLSCSPISGHRSVSWYQQTPGQGLQFLFEYFSETQRNKGNFPGRFSGRQFSNSRSEMNVSTLELGDSALYLCASSQTQRKNNEQFFGPGTRLTVL.

The chain is built from TRBV7-2 and TRBJ1-1, with D perhaps matching TRBD1 (5 bases). Germline V gene data show CDR1 as SGHTA and CDR2 as FQGNSA. The V gene lost 0 bases and the J gene lost 2 bases, with 10 bases spanning the gap. The CDR3 spans 15 residues. The CDR3: CASSLAPGLNTEAFF. The CDR3 bases are TGTGCCAGCAGCTTAGCTCCGGGACTCAACACTGAAGCTTTCTTT.

This clonotype was seen a few times. The rearrangement joins TRBV2 to TRBJ1-3; D remains ambiguous. V dropped 3 bases and J dropped 0 bases, with 12 bases sitting between them. In germline, CDR1 is SNHLY, CDR2 FYNNEI. The CDR3 extends over 16 amino acids. The CDR3 loop reads CASSDFPSYSGNTIYF. CDR3 DNA: TGTGCCAGCAGTGACTTTCCGTCCTACTCTGGAAACACCATATATTTT.

V gene TRBV12-3 or TRBV12-4 combines with J gene TRBJ2-5; D might be TRBD1 or TRBD2, each matching 5 bases. The CDR3 sequence is 14 residues long. V gave up 3 bases and J gave up 5 bases, with 13 bases separating them. This chain's CDR3 is CASSFNEGHETQYF. The DNA for the CDR3 is TGTGCCAGCAGTTTTAACGAGGGGCACGAGACCCAGTACTTC.

This clonotype was counted at least ten times. The V gene is TRBV2, the J gene TRBJ2-1; D is uncertain. Trimming pared 6 bases from V and 6 bases from J, leaving 9 bases between. There are 12 residues in the CDR3. The V gene's germline CDR1 is SNHLY and CDR2 FYNNEI. CDR3 sequence: CASSEETNEQFF. CDR3 sequence (DNA): TGTGCCAGCAGCGAGGAGACCAATGAGCAGTTCTTC.

This clonotype was seen repeatedly, ten times or more. The chain is built from TRBV6-1 and TRBJ1-4, with 8 bases that match TRBD1. This CDR3 is built from 18 residues. V dropped 4 bases and J dropped 1; count of bases not matched to a gene: 11. Germline CDR1 reads MNHNS; CDR2 reads SASEGT. The CDR3 protein is CASSAPSWTGQTNEKLFF. The CDR3 bases are TGTGCCAGCAGTGCACCATCCTGGACAGGGCAAACTAATGAAAAACTGTTTTTT.

Regarding this clonotype: It may be a read error: a sequence one base away is much more abundant. V usage is TRBV20-1 and J usage is TRBJ2-5; D is ambiguous. CDR1 is DFQATT, CDR2 SNEGSKA, per germline (reference sequence). Trimming took off 2 bases at V and 7 bases at J, with 5 bases between the two ends. The CDR3 runs 10 residues. The CDR3 DNA reads TGCAGTGCTAGATTCGGGACCCAGTACTTC. Residues: CSARFGTQYF.

This clonotype was observed at least ten times. The rearrangement uses TRBV2 and TRBJ2-7; D remains unclear. Germline V gives CDR1 SNHLY, CDR2 FYNNEI. The ends were cut back, 2 bases at V and 6 bases at J, with 8 bases in the middle. This CDR3 is built from 12 residues. The CDR3 protein is CASSESGSEQYF. CDR3 nucleotides: TGTGCCAGCAGTGAATCTGGCAGCGAGCAGTACTTC.

The gene calls are TRBV28 and TRBJ1-6, with D maybe TRBD1 (6 bases). Germline V gives CDR1 MDHEN, CDR2 SYDVKM. V was cut by 3 bases and J by 8 bases, with 11 bases left in between. The CDR3 loop spans 14 amino acids. The CDR3 DNA reads as TGTGCCAGCAGTTTGGGACAACAGTATTCACCCCTCCACTTT. This encodes CASSLGQQYSPLHF. Complete variable domain (other parts from reference TRBV28 and TRBJ1-6): DVKVTQSSRYLVKRTGEKVFLECVQDMDHENMFWYRQDPGLGLRLIYFSYDVKMKEKGDIPEGYSVSREKKERFSLILESASTNQTSMYLCASSLGQQYSPLHFGNGTRLTVT.

This clonotype was seen only a few times. The genes are TRBV30 and TRBJ2-5; the match to TRBD1 covers 9 bases. This CDR3 has 15 residues. Germline CDR1 is GTSNPN and CDR2 is SVGIG (reference sequence). J lost 5 bases, V lost 2 bases, and 9 bases had no gene match. The CDR3 reads CAWSLGQGVIETQYF. CDR3 nucleotides: TGTGCCTGGAGTCTGGGACAGGGTGTAATTGAGACCCAGTACTTC.

This clonotype was detected only a few times. The chain has TRBV2 and TRBJ1-3; no firm D call. The germline gives CDR1 SNHLY, CDR2 FYNNEI. Trimming left V 2 bases short and J 0 bases short, with 11 bases between. CDR3 size: 16 residues. The CDR3 sequence is CASSELGAFSGNTIYF. CDR3 sequence (DNA): TGTGCCAGCAGTGAATTAGGCGCCTTCTCTGGAAACACCATATATTTT.

This clonotype was counted a few times. V is TRBV10-3 and J is TRBJ2-2; D is unclear. This CDR3 is 13 amino acids long. The germline CDR1 and CDR2 sequences are ENHRY and SYGVKD. Trimming removed 8 bases at V and 6 bases at J, with 13 bases between. CDR3 DNA sequence: TGTGCCATCCGAGACCCAGTGGCCGGGGAGCTGTTTTTT. As protein: CAIRDPVAGELFF.

This clonotype showed up many times. The chain employs TRBV2 and TRBJ2-7; no definite D call. This CDR3 has 16 residues. Trimming cost V 3 bases and J 2 bases, with 17 bases left between them. CDR1 is SNHLY, CDR2 FYNNEI, per germline. The CDR3 sequence: CASSESQATATYEQYF. DNA of the CDR3: TGTGCCAGCAGTGAGTCGCAGGCAACCGCGACCTACGAGCAGTACTTC.

The rearrangement joins TRBV20-1 to TRBJ2-7; TRBD2 aligns across 7 bases. V lost 4 bases, J lost 2 bases, and 8 bases stayed unmatched. CDR3 size: 14 residues. Germline values: CDR1 DFQATT, CDR2 SNEGSKA (reference sequence). CDR3 protein: CSATRLAETYEQYF. The CDR3 DNA follows: TGCAGTGCTACCCGGCTAGCGGAAACCTACGAGCAGTACTTC.

There are a few counts of this clonotype. J is TRBJ1-1 and V is TRBV28, with D possibly being TRBD1 (5 bases). The V gene lost 3 bases and the J gene lost 2 bases, with 16 bases spanning the gap. The CDR3 loop spans 16 amino acids. Germline CDR1 MDHEN, CDR2 SYDVKM. The CDR3 nucleotides are TGTGCCAGCAGTTTCGGGGTTGGCAGGGCAAACACTGAAGCTTTCTTT. Translation gives CASSFGVGRANTEAFF.

This chain joins TRBV28 and TRBJ2-2, with D unclear. Trimming shortened V by 3 bases and J by 7 bases, and 9 bases separated the two germline ends. This CDR3 contains 13 residues. Germline V gene lookup returns CDR1 MDHEN and CDR2 SYDVKM. The CDR3 is CASSFFWGGELFF. The CDR3 nucleotides are TGTGCCAGCAGTTTTTTCTGGGGCGGGGAGCTGTTTTTT.

This clonotype was counted ten times or more. The chain recombines TRBV28 with TRBJ1-5; D unclear. V was clipped by 6 bases and J by 4 bases, with 22 bases between them. The CDR3 extends over 17 amino acids. CDR1 and CDR2 from the germline V gene are MDHEN and SYDVKM. The CDR3 nucleotides are TGTGCCAGCAGCGCGCCCGACCTCGGTGGGCGAAATCAGCCCCAGCATTTT. Residues: CASSAPDLGGRNQPQHF.

The gene calls are TRBV14 and TRBJ1-4; D gene ambiguous. The germline gives CDR1 SGHDN, CDR2 FVKESK. Trimming cost V 3 bases and J 6 bases, with 5 bases left between them. The CDR3 has 12 residues. In nucleotides, the CDR3 is TGTGCCAGCAGCCACACGGATGAAAAACTGTTTTTT. It yields the protein CASSHTDEKLFF.

The gene calls are TRBV30 and TRBJ2-1, with 10 nucleotides matching TRBD2. V lost 6 bases to trimming and J lost 3 bases; unmatched junction nucleotides: 11. The CDR3 is 16 amino acids. In germline, CDR1 is GTSNPN, CDR2 SVGIG (reference sequence). Written as DNA, the CDR3 is TGTGCCTGCCAAGTAGGGGGACTAGCGCTCTACAATGAGCAGTTCTTC. Translation gives CACQVGGLALYNEQFF. Variable domain in full (rest from reference TRBV30 and TRBJ2-1): SQTIHQWPATLVQPVGSPLSLECTVEGTSNPNLYWYRQAAGRGLQLLFYSVGIGQISSEVPQNLSASRPQDRQFILSSKKLLLSDSGFYLCACQVGGLALYNEQFFGPGTRLTVL.

This clonotype was recorded a few times. The V call is TRBV5-1, the J call TRBJ1-1, with 7 bases fitting TRBD1. CDR1 SGHRS and CDR2 YFSETQ come from the germline V gene. The CDR3 spans 15 residues. V lost 4 bases to trimming and J lost 1 base; unmatched junction nucleotides: 7. CDR3 sequence reads: CASSARTGWNTEAFF. Written as DNA, the CDR3 is TGCGCCAGCAGCGCTCGGACAGGCTGGAACACTGAAGCTTTCTTT.

This clonotype was observed at least ten times. The J gene is TRBJ2-7, the V gene TRBV28, with 12 bases that match TRBD1. Unmatched junction bases numbered 7, after V lost 10 bases and J lost 3 bases. In germline, CDR1 is MDHEN, CDR2 SYDVKM. The CDR3 has 14 amino acids. CDR3 DNA: TGTGCCACTAGAGGGACAGGGGGCCTCTACGAGCAGTACTTC. As protein: CATRGTGGLYEQYF.

In its sample, this clonotype was seen many times. This sequence joins TRBV11-3 and TRBJ2-1, with no clear D. Looked up from germline, CDR1 is SGHNT and CDR2 is YENEEA. CDR3 length: 15 residues. Trimming took 1 base from V and 9 from J, leaving 16 bases between them. The CDR3 sequence is CASSLGQAVGGEQFF. The CDR3 bases are TGTGCCAGCAGCTTAGGCCAAGCAGTTGGTGGTGAGCAGTTCTTC.